Below, 14 T cell receptor beta chains from the same sample are listed, as sequenced in a study of CD8+ T cells in alopecia areata. This sample's treatment: oral pan-JAK inhibitor, 5-10 mg twice daily. TCR sequencing used cDNA made by reverse transcription of extracted RNA. Sequencing was performed with immunoSEQ multiplex PCR; in TCRdb, only in-frame clones are kept and a portion is missing. The table lists roughly 99,000 clones, 65% to 85% of them singletons. The input for sequencing was CD8+ T cells sorted from blood, taken at week 24, from a patient treated with tofacitinib. The receptor set was obtained from a human donor with alopecia areata.

A few counts support this clone. The chain uses TRBV4-2 and TRBJ2-7; 11 bases fit TRBD2. The V gene's germline CDR1 is LGHNA and CDR2 YNFKEQ. This CDR3 region has 18 residues. V gave up 2 bases and J gave up 0 bases; unmatched junction bases: 9. The CDR3, as DNA: TGTGCCAGCAGCCAAACCGAACTAGCGGGGGTCTACTCCTACGAGCAGTACTTC. Translating it yields CASSQTELAGVYSYEQYF.

Concerning this clone itself: This same CDR3 is encoded by further DNA sequences in the sample. J is TRBJ2-3 and V is TRBV7-9; perhaps TRBD2 as D (5 bases). With 1 base removed from V and 5 bases from J, the gap between germline ends came to 13 bases. The germline gives CDR1 SEHNR, CDR2 FQNEAQ (reference sequence). The CDR3 has 15 residues. The chain's CDR3 is CASSLVRLAGDTQYF. CDR3 in DNA: TGTGCCAGCAGCTTAGTGAGGCTAGCCGGAGATACGCAGTATTTT.

The gene calls are TRBV29-1 and TRBJ2-5; D is perhaps TRBD2 (6 bases). V dropped 1 base and J dropped 4 bases, with 22 bases sitting between them. Germline V gene data show CDR1 as SQVTM and CDR2 as ANQGSEA. This CDR3 spans 17 amino acids. CDR3 DNA sequence: TGCAGCGTTGAAGCGGCGTTTGGAGCGGGCCTCGGAGAGACCCAGTACTTC. It yields the protein CSVEAAFGAGLGETQYF.

The rearrangement joins TRBV29-1 to TRBJ2-5; D is uncertain. The V end was cut by 4 bases, the J end by 5 bases, with 5 bases between. Germline assignment: CDR1 SQVTM and CDR2 ANQGSEA. The length of the CDR3 is 10 residues. CDR3 sequence reads: CSVGSETQYF. As DNA, the CDR3 is TGCAGCGTTGGGTCGGAGACCCAGTACTTC.

This chain's CDR3 is CASTDTALYGYTF. The CDR3 DNA follows: TGTGCCAGTACGGATACAGCTCTCTATGGCTACACCTTC. The chain carries TRBV19 and TRBJ1-2; unclear D gene. The CDR3 totals 13 residues. The germline gives CDR1 LNHDA, CDR2 SQIVND (reference sequence). The V end lost 7 bases, the J end lost 4 bases, and 13 bases lay between the germline ends.

The chain is built from TRBV10-3 and TRBJ1-2; a weak D match, TRBD1 (5 bases). Germline CDR1 is ENHRY and CDR2 is SYGVKD. The CDR3 loop spans 12 amino acids. The germline V and J ends were trimmed by 7 bases and 8 bases, with 14 bases remaining between them. The chain's CDR3 is CAITGGEPGYTF. CDR3 DNA sequence: TGTGCCATCACCGGAGGGGAGCCCGGCTACACCTTC.

This chain joins TRBV5-4 and TRBJ2-2; possible D gene TRBD2, 6 bases. V lost 7 bases to trimming and J lost 1 base, with 11 bases between them. Germline V gene data show CDR1 as SGHNT and CDR2 as YYREEE (reference sequence). This CDR3 contains 14 residues. The CDR3 DNA reads TGTGCCAGCGGCGGGACGGGGAACACCGGGGAGCTGTTTTTT. It is translated as CASGGTGNTGELFF. Full variable domain (missing parts from reference TRBV5-4 and TRBJ2-2): ETGVTQSPTHLIKTRGQQVTLRCSSQSGHNTVSWYQQALGQGPQFIFQYYREEENGRGNFPPRFSGLQFPNYSSELNVNALELDDSALYLCASGGTGNTGELFFGEGSRLTVL.

This rearrangement joins TRBV7-9 to TRBJ2-1, with D perhaps TRBD1 or TRBD2 (7 bases each). V was clipped by 5 bases and J by 7 bases, with 18 bases between them. The CDR3 has 15 amino acids. CDR1 SEHNR and CDR2 FQNEAQ come from the germline V gene (reference sequence). CDR3 loop: CASSPQGGSGNEQFF. CDR3 in DNA: TGTGCCAGCAGCCCTCAGGGGGGGTCTGGGAATGAGCAGTTCTTC.

This clone appeared once. The chain uses TRBV7-2 and TRBJ2-3; TRBD2 aligns across 16 bases. Trimming at V came to 8 bases and at J to 4 bases, leaving 6 bases not matched to a gene. Germline V lookup: CDR1 SGHTA, CDR2 FQGNSA. The CDR3 length is 16 residues. This CDR3 reads CASEGLAGGSADTQYF. CDR3 sequence (DNA): TGTGCCAGCGAGGGACTAGCGGGGGGGAGCGCAGATACGCAGTATTTT.

This rearrangement joins TRBV5-4 to TRBJ2-7; 8 bases fit TRBD1. The CDR3 runs 17 residues. V gave up 2 bases and J gave up 3 bases; unmatched junction bases: 13. Per the germline V gene, CDR1 is SGHNT and CDR2 is YYREEE (reference sequence). The CDR3 region is CASSFPYEGQESYEQYF. DNA for the CDR3: TGTGCCAGCAGCTTTCCGTATGAGGGACAGGAGAGCTACGAGCAGTACTTC.

The rearrangement uses TRBV6-1 and TRBJ2-1; D is unclear. V was trimmed by 2 bases and J by 0 bases, leaving 8 bases between them. The germline V gene has CDR1 MNHNS and CDR2 SASEGT. This CDR3 is 15 amino acids long. The DNA of the CDR3 is TGTGCCAGCAGTGAATGGCAGAGCTCCTACAATGAGCAGTTCTTC. Encoded protein: CASSEWQSSYNEQFF.

This chain uses TRBV5-1 with TRBJ2-1, with D possibly TRBD1 on 5 matching bases. The CDR3 covers 19 residues. V shed 2 bases and J shed 5 bases, with 26 bases lying between them. The germline gives CDR1 SGHRS, CDR2 YFSETQ. The CDR3 DNA sequence: TGCGCCAGCAGCTTCACCCCCCTTAGACAGAACTCGGACCACAATGAGCAGTTCTTC. Encoded protein: CASSFTPLRQNSDHNEQFF. Full variable domain (remainder filled in from reference TRBV5-1 and TRBJ2-1): KAGVTQTPRYLIKTRGQQVTLSCSPISGHRSVSWYQQTPGQGLQFLFEYFSETQRNKGNFPGRFSGRQFSNSRSEMNVSTLELGDSALYLCASSFTPLRQNSDHNEQFFGPGTRLTVL.

This chain uses TRBV27 with TRBJ2-2; 8 positions agree with TRBD1. V lost 4 bases to trimming and J lost 1 base; unmatched junction nucleotides: 2. The CDR3 sequence is 15 residues long. Looked up from germline, CDR1 is MNHEY and CDR2 is SMNVEV (reference sequence). The chain's CDR3 is CASSSGTGNTGELFF. Written as DNA, the CDR3 is TGTGCCAGCAGTTCCGGGACAGGGAACACCGGGGAGCTGTTTTTT.

This chain connects TRBV7-9 to TRBJ2-7; 11 nucleotides match TRBD1. V gave up 3 bases and J gave up 3 bases; unmatched junction bases: 4. This CDR3 has 15 amino acids. Germline V gives CDR1 SEHNR, CDR2 FQNEAQ (reference sequence). The CDR3, as DNA: TGTGCCAGCAGCTTCGCCGGGACAGGGGGCTACGAGCAGTACTTC. This gives the protein CASSFAGTGGYEQYF.